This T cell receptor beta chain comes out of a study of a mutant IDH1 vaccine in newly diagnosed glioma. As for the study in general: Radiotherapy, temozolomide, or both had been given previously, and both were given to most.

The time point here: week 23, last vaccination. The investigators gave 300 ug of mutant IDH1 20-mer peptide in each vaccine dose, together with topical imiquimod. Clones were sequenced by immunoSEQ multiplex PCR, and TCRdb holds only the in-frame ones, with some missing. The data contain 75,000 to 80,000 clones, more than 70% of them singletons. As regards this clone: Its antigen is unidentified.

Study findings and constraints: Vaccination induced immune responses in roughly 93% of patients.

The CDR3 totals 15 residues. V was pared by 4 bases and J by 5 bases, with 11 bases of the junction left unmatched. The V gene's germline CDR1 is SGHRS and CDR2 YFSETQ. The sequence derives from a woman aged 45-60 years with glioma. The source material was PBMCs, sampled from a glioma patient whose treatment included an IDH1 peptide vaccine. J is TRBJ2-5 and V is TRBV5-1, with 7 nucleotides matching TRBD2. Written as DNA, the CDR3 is TGCGCCAGCAGCCCCCGAGTAGCGGGCTCCGAGACCCAGTACTTC. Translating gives CASSPRVAGSETQYF.